The clone carrying this T cell receptor beta chain was detected only a few times. This record comes from a study of blood T cell repertoires in COVID-19. Study context: The United States, Italy and Spain supplied acute and convalescent COVID-19 samples. The analysed material was cDNA or gDNA that came from T cells, B-cell-depleted T cells, or PBMCs.

The V end was cut by 2 bases, the J end by 6 bases, with 10 bases between. CDR3 length equals 13 residues. Germline CDR1 and CDR2: MDHEN and SYDVKM. Using immunoSEQ multiplex PCR, the repertoire was profiled, and TCRdb retains in-frame clones only, with some absent. The sample shows 300,000 to 400,000 clones, more than 75% of them seen only once. Recruitment covered about 25 US areas and drew participants whose ages spanned roughly 18 to 89 years. The sample comprised PBMCs or T cells enriched from blood (not recorded which). The clonotype was recovered from a woman aged 25 to 45 with acute COVID-19. J is TRBJ1-1 and V is TRBV28; D may be TRBD1 (6 bases). The CDR3 region has the DNA TGTGCCAGCAGTTTAGGACAGTATTCTGAAGCTTTCTTT. Protein: CASSLGQYSEAFF. The whole variable domain, filled in from reference TRBV28 and TRBJ1-1, reads DVKVTQSSRYLVKRTGEKVFLECVQDMDHENMFWYRQDPGLGLRLIYFSYDVKMKEKGDIPEGYSVSREKKERFSLILESASTNQTSMYLCASSLGQYSEAFFGQGTRLTVV.